This T cell receptor beta chain appears in the sequencing data of a study of cytomegalovirus exposure and HLA in healthy donors. Losses at the gene ends were 0 bases for V and 2 bases for J; bases not matched to a gene: 1. The CDR3 is made up of 14 amino acids. In germline, CDR1 is MDHEN, CDR2 SYDVKM. The data were produced by immunoSEQ multiplex PCR, yet TCRdb's version contains in-frame clones alone and is incomplete. The sample shows 200,000 or so clones, about 90% of them seen only once. The sequence was obtained from a woman aged 18-29 years in good health and CMV-seronegative. Sequenced material: PBMCs. V is TRBV28 and J is TRBJ2-7; 7 nucleotides line up with TRBD1. This CDR3 reads CASSLWRGPYEQYF. CDR3 sequence (DNA): TGTGCCAGCAGTTTATGGAGGGGGCCCTACGAGCAGTACTTC.